The rows below give T cell receptor beta chains drawn from one sample of a study of blood T cell repertoires in COVID-19. Generated by immunoSEQ multiplex PCR, the TCRdb table keeps only in-frame clones and is missing some. The sample consists of about 210,000 clones, about 86% of them appearing once. The source material was peripheral blood. The origin of the receptors is a man between 60 and 75 years old who had recovered from COVID-19. Both conserved end residues are part of each CDR3. The D gene is left open where the match is weak. The size field is filled for only some rows; it gives once, few, many or a size class.

J gene | D gene | clone size | V gene | CDR3 protein | CDR3 DNA
TRBJ2-1 | TRBD2 | . | TRBV6-5 | CASSPAGEGYNEQFF | TGTGCCAGCAGTCCAGCGGGAGAGGGCTACAATGAGCAGTTCTTC
TRBJ2-7 | . | . | TRBV6-1 | CASSEVRGVGEQYF | TGTGCCAGCAGTGAGGTGCGGGGTGTGGGCGAGCAGTACTTC
TRBJ2-1 | . | . | TRBV30 | CAWGVGASSYNEQFF | TGTGCCTGGGGAGTTGGGGCTAGCTCCTACAATGAGCAGTTCTTC
TRBJ1-1 | . | . | TRBV28 | CASTPPYGAMNTEAFF | TGTGCCAGCACCCCCCCGTATGGAGCCATGAACACTGAAGCTTTCTTT
TRBJ2-7 | . | . | TRBV11-1 | CASSPGPDTSSYEQYF | TGTGCCAGCAGCCCCGGTCCGGACACCAGCTCCTACGAGCAGTACTTC
TRBJ2-7 | TRBD2 | . | TRBV11-3 | CASSRTSGNKHEQYF | TGTGCCAGCAGCAGGACTAGCGGGAATAAGCACGAGCAGTACTTC
TRBJ1-2 | TRBD1 | . | TRBV28 | CASSRGQRSNYGYTF | TGTGCCAGCAGCCGGGGACAGCGCTCTAACTATGGCTACACCTTC
TRBJ1-6 | . | . | TRBV9 | CASSGSTGYLHF | TGTGCCAGCAGCGGAAGCACGGGGTACCTCCACTTT
TRBJ1-1 | TRBD1 | . | TRBV30 | CASVSFGTGPNTEAFF | TGTGCCTCGGTAAGCTTCGGGACAGGCCCCAACACTGAAGCTTTCTTT
TRBJ1-6 | . | . | TRBV30 | CAWSLQESPLHF | TGTGCCTGGAGTTTACAAGAATCACCCCTCCACTTT
TRBJ2-7 | . | . | TRBV19 | CASSRLQGYEQYF | TGTGCCAGTAGCCGTCTCCAGGGGTACGAGCAGTACTTC
TRBJ2-1 | TRBD2 | . | TRBV29-1 | CSGRSGRGYNEQFF | TGCAGCGGTCGTAGCGGGAGAGGGTACAATGAGCAGTTCTTC
TRBJ2-1 | TRBD2 | . | TRBV9 | CASSVGPPGGAGKQFF | TGTGCCAGCAGCGTAGGTCCCCCGGGGGGGGCAGGCAAGCAGTTCTTC
TRBJ2-7 | TRBD1 | . | TRBV7-3 | CASSLNGQGAYEQYF | TGTGCCAGCAGCTTAAATGGACAGGGGGCCTACGAGCAGTACTTC
TRBJ1-1 | . | . | TRBV5-1 | CASSLAGVVTEAFF | TGCGCCAGCAGCTTGGCCGGGGTGGTCACTGAAGCTTTCTTT
TRBJ1-4 | . | once | TRBV6-5 | CASSQGGVGEKLFF | TGTGCCAGCAGTCAGGGTGGGGTAGGTGAAAAACTGTTTTTT
TRBJ2-2 | TRBD2 | . | TRBV11-2 | CASSLSLAGAGELFF | TGTGCCAGCAGCTTAAGTCTAGCGGGGGCCGGGGAGCTGTTTTTT
TRBJ2-5 | TRBD2 | once | TRBV3-1/TRBV3-2 | CASLAGGQETQYF | TGTGCCAGCTTAGCGGGTGGCCAAGAGACCCAGTACTTC
TRBJ1-6 | . | . | TRBV27 | CASSSDRTIASSYNSPLHF | TGTGCCAGCAGTTCCGACAGGACGATTGCGAGCTCCTATAATTCACCCCTCCACTTT
TRBJ1-4 | TRBD1 | . | TRBV2 | CASIPLTGMNAGNEKLFF | TGTGCCAGCATCCCTTTGACAGGGATGAATGCCGGCAATGAAAAACTGTTTTTT
TRBJ1-5 | . | few | TRBV30 | CAWSVDSNQPQHF | TGTGCCTGGAGTGTGGACTCCAATCAGCCCCAGCATTTT
TRBJ1-2 | TRBD1 | . | TRBV18 | CASSPLRDRGENGYTF | TGTGCCAGCTCACCATTAAGGGACAGGGGCGAGAATGGCTACACCTTC
TRBJ1-4 | . | . | TRBV5-1 | CASSLGQPGEKLFF | TGCGCCAGCAGCTTGGGACAGCCCGGGGAAAAACTGTTTTTT
TRBJ1-2 | TRBD1 | . | TRBV25-1 | CASSQRLPGQINYGYTF | TGTGCCAGCAGCCAGCGGTTGCCGGGACAGATTAACTATGGCTACACCTTC
TRBJ1-2 | TRBD1 | . | TRBV19 | CASSLDRGRGYGYTF | TGTGCCAGTAGTCTGGACAGGGGGCGCGGCTATGGCTACACCTTC
TRBJ2-1 | . | . | TRBV9 | CASSELGDNYNEQFF | TGTGCCAGCAGCGAACTGGGGGACAACTACAATGAGCAGTTCTTC
TRBJ1-2 | . | . | TRBV5-1 | CASSLTSDSVDLYGYTF | TGCGCCAGCAGCCTTACCTCCGACAGTGTCGATCTATATGGCTACACCTTC
TRBJ2-7 | TRBD2 | . | TRBV7-2 | CASSSRTGGGYEQYF | TGTGCCAGCAGCTCCCGGACCGGGGGGGGCTACGAGCAGTACTTC
TRBJ1-1 | . | once | TRBV21-1 | CATTLWRGPEAFF | TGTGCCACCACTTTATGGAGGGGTCCTGAAGCTTTCTTT
TRBJ2-3 | TRBD2 | once | TRBV7-9 | CASSVAGVDTQYF | TGTGCCAGCAGCGTGGCGGGAGTGGATACGCAGTATTTT
TRBJ2-7 | TRBD2 | . | TRBV30 | CAWSFLAGLNEQYF | TGTGCCTGGAGTTTTCTAGCGGGTTTAAACGAGCAGTACTTC
TRBJ2-7 | TRBD2 | . | TRBV27 | CASRLVLRAGTSYEQYF | TGTGCCAGCAGACTCGTTCTGAGAGCGGGGACCTCCTACGAGCAGTACTTC
TRBJ1-2 | . | . | TRBV18 | CASSPDRTSTRSF | TGTGCCAGCTCACCAGACAGAACAAGCACCCGAAGCTTC
TRBJ1-2 | TRBD1 | . | TRBV5-4 | CASSFRTGLDGYTF | TGTGCCAGCAGCTTTAGGACAGGCCTCGATGGCTACACCTTC
TRBJ1-2 | . | . | TRBV2 | CASSEGTDYGYTF | TGTGCCAGCAGTGAAGGGACAGACTATGGCTACACCTTC
TRBJ2-3 | TRBD2 | . | TRBV30 | CAWNILAGDRSSTDTQYF | TGTGCCTGGAACATACTAGCGGGGGATCGTTCTAGCACAGATACGCAGTATTTT
TRBJ2-4 | . | . | TRBV5-1 | CASSDGPSLAKNIQYF | TGCGCCAGCAGCGATGGGCCGAGCTTAGCCAAAAACATTCAGTACTTC
TRBJ2-3 | TRBD2 | . | TRBV19 | CASSPPTSGRGTDTQYF | TGTGCCAGTAGTCCTCCGACTAGCGGAAGAGGGACAGATACGCAGTATTTT
TRBJ2-1 | TRBD2 | . | TRBV5-4 | CASSFPGLALTGNNEQFF | TGTGCCAGCAGCTTCCCGGGACTAGCCCTTACCGGGAACAATGAGCAGTTCTTC
TRBJ2-1 | . | once | TRBV18 | CASSPPMRSSYNEQFF | TGTGCCAGCTCACCACCGATGCGGAGCTCCTACAATGAGCAGTTCTTC
TRBJ1-1 | . | . | TRBV19 | CASFRGLYAFF | TGTGCCAGTTTCCGGGGTCTCTACGCTTTCTTT
TRBJ2-3 | . | . | TRBV24-1 | CATSVLGTDRGDTQYF | TGTGCCACCAGTGTTCTCGGGACGGACCGGGGGGATACGCAGTATTTT
TRBJ1-1 | . | . | TRBV6-5 | CASSWGEETEAFF | TGTGCCAGCAGTTGGGGGGAAGAAACTGAAGCTTTCTTT
TRBJ2-5 | TRBD1 | . | TRBV18 | CASSPPRTGPQETQYF | TGTGCCAGCTCACCACCGCGGACAGGGCCCCAAGAGACCCAGTACTTC
TRBJ2-7 | TRBD2 | . | TRBV7-9 | CASSLDGLAGIYEQYF | TGTGCCAGCAGCTTAGATGGACTAGCGGGGATCTACGAGCAGTACTTC
TRBJ2-5 | . | . | TRBV11-3 | CASSGGQETQYF | TGTGCCAGCAGTGGAGGGCAAGAGACCCAGTACTTC
TRBJ1-2 | . | . | TRBV9 | CASNRRNGANYGYTF | TGTGCCAGCAACCGCCGAAACGGAGCTAACTATGGCTACACCTTC
TRBJ1-6 | . | . | TRBV3-1/TRBV3-2 | CASSPLGALNSPLHF | TGTGCCAGCAGCCCGCTGGGGGCTCTTAATTCACCCCTCCACTTT
TRBJ2-5 | TRBD1 | . | TRBV19 | CASSIDRGKTQYF | TGTGCCAGTAGTATCGACAGGGGGAAGACCCAGTACTTC
TRBJ1-3 | . | . | TRBV3-1/TRBV3-2 | CASSQVASLFSGNTIYF | TGTGCCAGCAGCCAAGTAGCCAGTTTATTCTCTGGAAACACCATATATTTT
TRBJ1-1 | . | . | TRBV4-1 | CASSQDRQGFVPKAFF | TGCGCCAGCAGCCAAGATAGGCAGGGCTTTGTCCCCAAAGCTTTCTTT
TRBJ2-1 | TRBD2 | few | TRBV9 | CASSVASGGDNEQFF | TGTGCCAGCAGCGTAGCTAGCGGGGGGGACAATGAGCAGTTCTTC
TRBJ2-5 | TRBD2 | . | TRBV19 | CASSRTGTREETQYF | TGTGCCAGTAGTAGGACCGGGACTAGAGAAGAGACCCAGTACTTC
TRBJ1-3 | . | . | TRBV19 | CASSEVGGNTIYF | TGTGCCAGTAGTGAGGTCGGTGGAAACACCATATATTTT
TRBJ1-3 | . | once | TRBV5-1 | CASSQYTSGNTIYF | TGCGCCAGCAGCCAGTATACCTCTGGAAACACCATATATTTT